These 21 T cell receptor beta chains were sequenced from one sample in a study of cytomegalovirus exposure and HLA in healthy donors. Clones were sequenced by immunoSEQ multiplex PCR, and TCRdb holds only the in-frame ones, with some missing. This sample has about 150,000 clones, with more than 85% found just once. Sequencing input: PBMCs. These receptors originate from a man aged 18 to 30 in good health and CMV-seronegative.

The V gene is TRBV25-1, the J gene TRBJ2-1; D perhaps matches TRBD1 (6 bases). Trimming took 2 bases from V and 10 from J, leaving 15 bases between them. The CDR3 is 14 residues long. Germline V gives CDR1 MGHDK, CDR2 SYGVNS. This CDR3 is CASSEGQSSYEQFF. Written as DNA, the CDR3 is TGTGCCAGCAGTGAAGGACAGTCGTCATACGAGCAGTTCTTC. The entire variable domain, with the rest obtained from reference TRBV25-1 and TRBJ2-1, is as follows: EADIYQTPRYLVIGTGKKITLECSQTMGHDKMYWYQQDPGMELHLIHYSYGVNSTEKGDLSSESTVSRIRTEHFPLTLESARPSHTSQYLCASSEGQSSYEQFFGPGTRLTVL.

V and J are TRBV4-3 and TRBJ1-3; D gene ambiguous. The ends were cut back, 0 bases at V and 0 bases at J, with 9 bases in the middle. The germline V gene has CDR1 LGHNA and CDR2 YSLEER. The CDR3 has 16 residues. CDR3: CASSQDSRSSGNTIYF. CDR3 DNA: TGCGCCAGCAGCCAAGACAGTCGCAGCTCTGGAAACACCATATATTTT.

The chain is built from TRBV5-1 and TRBJ2-7, with TRBD1 identical over 10 bases. The V segment lost 0 bases and the J segment 5 bases; nucleotides outside the gene matches: 2. The germline V gene encodes CDR1 SGHRS and CDR2 YFSETQ. This CDR3 has 14 amino acids. CDR3 in amino acids: CASSLGDRGDEQYV. The DNA for the CDR3 is TGCGCCAGCAGCTTGGGGGACAGGGGTGACGAGCAGTACGTC.

The V and J genes are TRBV5-1 and TRBJ1-6; TRBD1 matches 7 bases. Germline V gives CDR1 SGHRS, CDR2 YFSETQ. The V gene end was trimmed by 3 bases and the J gene end by 7 bases; junction bases not matched to a gene: 7. The CDR3 is 15 residues long. The CDR3 region has the DNA TGCGCCAGCAGCTCGATGACAGGGAGAAATTCACCCCTCCACTTT. This codes for CASSSMTGRNSPLHF.

The V gene is TRBV7-6, the J gene TRBJ2-1; 9 bases align to TRBD2. Germline CDR1 SGHVS, CDR2 FNYEAQ. This CDR3 has 15 amino acids. J lost 8 bases, V lost 5 bases, and 10 bases had no gene match. The CDR3, as DNA: TGTGCCAGCAGCCACGGGACTAGCACTGGGGATGAGCAGTTCTTC. Protein product: CASSHGTSTGDEQFF.

The chain links TRBV7-8 to TRBJ1-3; a possible D gene is TRBD1 (6 bases). V lost 2 bases to trimming and J lost 4 bases, with 9 bases between them. The CDR3 spans 14 residues. CDR1 is SGHVS and CDR2 is FQNEAQ in the germline V gene. CDR3 nucleotide sequence: TGTGCCAGCAGCTTATCAGGGGCAGGAAACACCATATATTTT. It is translated as CASSLSGAGNTIYF. The whole variable domain, remainder taken from reference TRBV7-8 and TRBJ1-3, is GAGVSQSPRYKVAKRGQDVALRCDPISGHVSLFWYQQALGQGPEFLTYFQNEAQLDKSGLPSDRFFAERPEGSVSTLKIQRTQQEDSAVYLCASSLSGAGNTIYFGEGSWLTVV.

The rearrangement joins TRBV9 to TRBJ2-2; TRBD1 agrees at 8 bases. The CDR3 totals 17 residues. V lost 0 bases, J lost 0 bases, and 4 bases stayed unmatched. Germline CDR1 reads SGDLS; CDR2 reads YYNGEE. CDR3 protein: CASSVATQGANTGELFF. The CDR3 nucleotides read TGTGCCAGCAGCGTAGCGACACAGGGGGCGAACACCGGGGAGCTGTTTTTT.

There are a few counts of this clone. The chain joins TRBV23-1 to TRBJ2-3, with D possibly matching TRBD2 (6 bases). TRBV23-1 is sorted into the ORF group, with uncertain function. The CDR3 loop spans 19 amino acids. V was cut by 4 bases and J by 2 bases, with 25 bases left in between. CDR3 protein: CASSLSPLRRGRSTDTQYF. The CDR3, as DNA: TGCGCCAGCAGTCTTTCCCCCCTTAGGAGGGGCCGATCCACAGATACGCAGTATTTT.

As concerns this clone: Different DNA sequences within this sample yield the same CDR3. The gene calls are TRBV9 and TRBJ1-3; D is unresolved. The CDR3 runs to 14 residues. Germline V CDR1 and CDR2: SGDLS, YYNGEE. Trimming removed 0 bases from V and 4 bases from J, with 8 bases in between. The CDR3 is CASSVGSSGNTIYF. In nucleotides, the CDR3 is TGTGCCAGCAGCGTAGGGAGCAGCGGAAACACCATATATTTT.

This clone has only one observation. The gene calls are TRBV5-4 and TRBJ2-3, with TRBD2 matching over 15 bases. The ends lost 6 bases at V and 2 bases at J; junction bases unmatched: 4. The germline V gene has CDR1 SGHNT and CDR2 YYREEE (reference sequence). The CDR3 extends over 16 amino acids. The CDR3 region has the DNA TGTGCCAGCACCGGGACTAGCGGGGGGACCACAGATACGCAGTATTTT. This codes for CASTGTSGGTTDTQYF.

The V and J genes are TRBV7-2 and TRBJ2-1; 10 bases agree with TRBD2. V lost 5 bases and J lost 4; bases outside the gene matches: 11. Germline V gene sequence: CDR1 SGHTA, CDR2 FQGNSA. The CDR3 spans 17 residues. The CDR3 nucleotides read TGTGCCAGCAGCCCCGATAGCGGGAGGACCCTTTACAATGAGCAGTTCTTC. Its protein product is CASSPDSGRTLYNEQFF. The full variable domain, its missing parts supplied by reference TRBV7-2 and TRBJ2-1, is GAGVSQSPSNKVTEKGKDVELRCDPISGHTALYWYRQSLGQGLEFLIYFQGNSAPDKSGLPSDRFSAERTGGSVSTLTIQRTQQEDSAVYLCASSPDSGRTLYNEQFFGPGTRLTVL.

The CDR3 coding sequence is TGCGCCAGCAGCTTGGGCGGCCCCTCGATTAACAATGAGCAGTTCTTC. This codes for CASSLGGPSINNEQFF. The chain recombines TRBV5-1 with TRBJ2-1; no reliable D call. Germline values: CDR1 SGHRS, CDR2 YFSETQ. Trimming left V 0 bases short and J 5 bases short, with 15 bases between. This CDR3 is 16 amino acids long.

This clone is a singleton in its sample. This chain joins TRBV5-6 and TRBJ1-3; no firm D call. Trimming cost V 0 bases and J 0 bases, with 7 bases left between them. This CDR3 region has 15 residues. Per germline, CDR1 SGHDT and CDR2 YYEEEE. Here the CDR3 DNA reads TGTGCCAGCAGCTTGGGGGCCCTCTCTGGAAACACCATATATTTT. This translates into CASSLGALSGNTIYF.

This chain links TRBV19 with TRBJ1-2; possibly TRBD1 for D (6 bases). The CDR3 has 15 amino acids. The V gene's germline CDR1 is LNHDA and CDR2 SQIVND (reference sequence). The V and J ends lost 6 bases and 2 bases respectively, with 16 bases between them. CDR3 in DNA: TGTGCCAGTAGGATCGCACAGGGAGGGAACTATGGCTACACCTTC. Translated: CASRIAQGGNYGYTF.

This rearrangement joins TRBV12-5 to TRBJ2-1; TRBD2 matches at 10 bases. Germline CDR1 and CDR2: LGHNT and FRNRAP. CDR3 length equals 15 residues. The J segment lost 5 bases and the V segment lost 5 bases, leaving 6 bases of the junction unmatched. The CDR3 DNA reads TGTGCTAGTGGTCGGAGCGGGAGGGCTGACAATGAGCAGTTCTTC. It specifies CASGRSGRADNEQFF.

This clone was seen at least ten times. The chain uses TRBV7-7 and TRBJ2-7; 14 bases map to TRBD2. The CDR3 extends over 15 amino acids. J gave up 2 bases and V 3 bases, and 0 bases lay outside the gene matches. Germline V gene data show CDR1 as SSHAT and CDR2 as FNYEAQ (reference sequence). The CDR3 DNA reads TGTGCCAGCAGCTTGACTAGCGGGAGGGCCTACGAGCAGTACGTC. Its protein product is CASSLTSGRAYEQYV.

Here the CDR3 reads CASSSPGTGGSYEQYF. Here the CDR3 DNA reads TGTGCCAGCAGCTCTCCCGGGACAGGGGGATCCTACGAGCAGTACTTC. This rearrangement joins TRBV13 to TRBJ2-7, with 11 positions matching TRBD1. Germline V gene sequence: CDR1 PRHDT, CDR2 FYEKMQ (reference sequence). The CDR3 contains 16 residues. After removal of 4 bases from V and 1 base from J, the junction contained 6 bases not matched to a gene.

The V gene is TRBV7-9, the J gene TRBJ1-1; D ambiguous. This CDR3 has 13 amino acids. Trimming shortened V by 4 bases and J by 4 bases, and 10 bases separated the two germline ends. Per the germline V gene, CDR1 is SEHNR and CDR2 is FQNEAQ (reference sequence). The CDR3 DNA reads as TGTGCCAGCAGCTCAGGTCGTGGCACTGAAGCTTTCTTT. Translating it yields CASSSGRGTEAFF.

The chain couples TRBV5-1 to TRBJ1-1; no firm D call. CDR1 SGHRS and CDR2 YFSETQ come from the germline V gene. This CDR3 is 14 amino acids long. Trimming cost V 0 bases and J 1 base, with 7 bases left between them. The chain's CDR3 is CASSLAAGNTEAFF. The CDR3 DNA is TGCGCCAGCAGCTTGGCCGCGGGGAACACTGAAGCTTTCTTT.

The chain links TRBV19 to TRBJ1-1, with 7 bases fitting TRBD1. Per the germline V gene, CDR1 is LNHDA and CDR2 is SQIVND (reference sequence). This CDR3 has 15 amino acids. J was trimmed by 2 bases and V by 2 bases; bases with no gene match: 5. Here the CDR3 DNA reads TGTGCCAGTAGTATATCCGGGACAGTCAACACTGAAGCTTTCTTT. Amino acid sequence: CASSISGTVNTEAFF. Based on the CDR3 plus reference TRBV19 and TRBJ1-1, the full variable domain is DGGITQSPKYLFRKEGQNVTLSCEQNLNHDAMYWYRQDPGQGLRLIYYSQIVNDFQKGDIAEGYSVSREKKESFPLTVTSAQKNPTAFYLCASSISGTVNTEAFFGQGTRLTVV.

This rearrangement joins TRBV19 to TRBJ2-2; 9 nucleotides line up with TRBD1. CDR1 LNHDA and CDR2 SQIVND come from the germline V gene (reference sequence). CDR3 length: 14 residues. V lost 3 bases to trimming and J lost 6 bases; unmatched junction nucleotides: 2. For the CDR3, the DNA is TGTGCCAGTAGTATGGGGGACAGGGCCGGGGAGCTGTTTTTT. Protein sequence: CASSMGDRAGELFF.